The next 2 T cell receptor beta chains were all read from a single sample in a study of shared clonotypes between healthy human individuals. The method was immunoSEQ multiplex PCR; TCRdb's version includes in-frame clones alone and lacks a portion of them. The table lists 750,000 to 1,000,000 clones, 80% to 95% of them singletons. Terminally differentiated effector memory CD45RA+ cells were left out of the naive CD8 fraction, which was CD45RO-negative and positively selected for CCR7. Input material: naive CD8+ T cells sorted from blood. The receptors stem from a man younger than 45 in good health.

CDR3 sequence reads: CASSPGGASYEQYF. CDR3 bases: TGTGCCAGCAGCCCGGGGGGGGCGTCCTACGAGCAGTACTTC. The J gene is TRBJ2-7, the V gene TRBV7-9; 8 bases are shared with TRBD2. Germline CDR1 is SEHNR and CDR2 is FQNEAQ (reference sequence). The V segment lost 5 bases and the J segment 1 base; nucleotides outside the gene matches: 4. This CDR3 has 14 amino acids.

V usage is TRBV5-6 and J usage is TRBJ2-1; no firm D call. V lost 2 bases and J lost 1, with 13 bases in between. Looked up from germline, CDR1 is SGHDT and CDR2 is YYEEEE. This CDR3 has 16 amino acids. The CDR3 loop reads CASSFGQGLSYNEQFF. The CDR3 DNA reads as TGTGCCAGCAGCTTTGGTCAAGGGCTGTCCTACAATGAGCAGTTCTTC.